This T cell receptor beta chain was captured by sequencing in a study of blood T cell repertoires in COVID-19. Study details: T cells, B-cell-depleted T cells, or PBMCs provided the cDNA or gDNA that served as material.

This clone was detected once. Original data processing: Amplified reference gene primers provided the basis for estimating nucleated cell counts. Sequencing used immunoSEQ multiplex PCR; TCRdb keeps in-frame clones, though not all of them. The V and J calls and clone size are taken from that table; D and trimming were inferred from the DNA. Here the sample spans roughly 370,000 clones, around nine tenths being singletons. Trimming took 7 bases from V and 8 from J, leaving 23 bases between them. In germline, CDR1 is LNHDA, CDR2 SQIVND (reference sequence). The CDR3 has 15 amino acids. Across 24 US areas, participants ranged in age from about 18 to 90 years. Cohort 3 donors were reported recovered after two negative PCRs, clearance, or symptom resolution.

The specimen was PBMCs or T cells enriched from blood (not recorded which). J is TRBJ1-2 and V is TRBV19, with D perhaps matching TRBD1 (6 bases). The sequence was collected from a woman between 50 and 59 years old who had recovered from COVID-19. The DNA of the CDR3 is TGTGCCAGTACCCGGAACTGGGGACAACAAATCGGCTACACCTTC. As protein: CASTRNWGQQIGYTF.